This T cell receptor (beta chain) was recorded in a study of T cells of healthy individuals. This clonotype has a count of ten or more. TCRdb independently ran MiXCR on the 5' RACE reads; one entry per CDR3 protein. The table has 53,000 or so distinct CDR3 sequences, about 15% seen once. V lost 5 bases, J lost 6 bases, and 7 bases stayed unmatched. Germline CDR1 reads SQVTM; CDR2 reads ANQGSEA. The CDR3 is 13 amino acids. The V and J genes are TRBV29-1 and TRBJ1-2; 9 bases match TRBD1. The TCR was taken from a human donor in good health. CDR3 DNA sequence: TGCAGCGTTAACAGGGGGCTAGTTGATGGCTACACCTTC. Protein: CSVNRGLVDGYTF.